Detailed here is one TCR beta chain. Germline V gene data show CDR1 as MNHEY and CDR2 as SVGEGT. V lost 0 bases, J lost 4 bases, and 15 bases lay in between. The CDR3 extends over 16 amino acids. This specimen belongs to a study of blood T cell repertoires in COVID-19. The wider study: Whether acute or convalescent, the COVID-19 samples came from the United States, Italy and Spain.

Source study methods: Amplification with reference gene primers provided the estimates of nucleated cell counts. This table comes from immunoSEQ multiplex PCR, and its TCRdb copy is limited to in-frame clones, with some not included. The V and J calls and clone size were taken over from that table, and D and trimming were inferred from the DNA. The sample lists under 200,000 clones, under 95% seen once, with almost 5% in the top ten. Seattle's enrolled individuals joined amid active infection and were then monitored longitudinally. The receptor's source is a man in his late teens or twenties with COVID-19, enrolled during active disease. Sequenced: peripheral blood. The rearrangement joins TRBV6-2 or TRBV6-3 to TRBJ1-1, with D possibly TRBD1 on 6 matching bases. This CDR3 reads CASSYSPRGRGTEAFF. In nucleotides, the CDR3 is TGTGCCAGCAGTTACTCTCCCAGGGGTAGAGGCACTGAAGCTTTCTTT.